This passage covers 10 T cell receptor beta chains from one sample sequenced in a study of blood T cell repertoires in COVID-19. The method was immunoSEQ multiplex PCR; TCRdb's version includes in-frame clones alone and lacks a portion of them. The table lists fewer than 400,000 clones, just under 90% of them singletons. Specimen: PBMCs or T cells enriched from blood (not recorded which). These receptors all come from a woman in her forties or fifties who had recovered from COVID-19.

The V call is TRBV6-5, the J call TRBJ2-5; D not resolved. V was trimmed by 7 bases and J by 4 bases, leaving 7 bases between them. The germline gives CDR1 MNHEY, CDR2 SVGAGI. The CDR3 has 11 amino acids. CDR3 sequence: CASTIGETQYF. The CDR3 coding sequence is TGTGCCAGCACGATCGGAGAGACCCAGTACTTC.

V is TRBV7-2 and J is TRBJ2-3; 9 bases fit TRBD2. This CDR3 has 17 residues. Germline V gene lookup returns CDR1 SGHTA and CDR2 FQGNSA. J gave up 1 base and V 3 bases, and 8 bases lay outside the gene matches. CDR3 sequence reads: CASSFRRGGRGTDTQYF. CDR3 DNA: TGTGCCAGCAGCTTTAGGCGGGGGGGCCGCGGCACAGATACGCAGTATTTT.

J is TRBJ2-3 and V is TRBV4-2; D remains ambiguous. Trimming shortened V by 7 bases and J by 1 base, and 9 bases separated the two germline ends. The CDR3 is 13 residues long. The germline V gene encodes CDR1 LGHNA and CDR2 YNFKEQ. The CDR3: CASTDSRTDTQYF. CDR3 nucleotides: TGTGCCAGCACCGACTCCCGCACAGATACGCAGTATTTT.

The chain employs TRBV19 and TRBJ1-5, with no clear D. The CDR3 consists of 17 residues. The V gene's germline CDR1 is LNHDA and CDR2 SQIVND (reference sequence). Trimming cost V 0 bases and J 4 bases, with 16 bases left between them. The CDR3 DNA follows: TGTGCCAGTAGTATAGAGCGAAGGTTCCAGGTAAATCAGCCCCAGCATTTT. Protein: CASSIERRFQVNQPQHF.

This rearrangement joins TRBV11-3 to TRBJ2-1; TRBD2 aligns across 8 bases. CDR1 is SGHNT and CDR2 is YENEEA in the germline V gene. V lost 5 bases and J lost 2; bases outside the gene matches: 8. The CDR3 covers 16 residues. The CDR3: CASSPLRGGAYNEQFF. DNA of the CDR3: TGTGCCAGCAGCCCTCTCCGGGGGGGTGCCTACAATGAGCAGTTCTTC.

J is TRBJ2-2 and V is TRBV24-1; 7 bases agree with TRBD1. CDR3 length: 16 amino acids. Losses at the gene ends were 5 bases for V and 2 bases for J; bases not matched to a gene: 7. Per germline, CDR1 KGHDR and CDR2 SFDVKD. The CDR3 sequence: CATSGPGTANTGELFF. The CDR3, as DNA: TGTGCCACCAGTGGGCCCGGGACAGCCAACACCGGGGAGCTGTTTTTT.

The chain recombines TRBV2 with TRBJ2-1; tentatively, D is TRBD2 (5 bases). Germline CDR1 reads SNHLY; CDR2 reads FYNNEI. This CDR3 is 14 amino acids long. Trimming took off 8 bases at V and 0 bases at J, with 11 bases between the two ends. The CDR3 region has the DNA TGTGCCAGCGCTAGCCCGAGCTCCTACAATGAGCAGTTCTTC. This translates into CASASPSSYNEQFF.

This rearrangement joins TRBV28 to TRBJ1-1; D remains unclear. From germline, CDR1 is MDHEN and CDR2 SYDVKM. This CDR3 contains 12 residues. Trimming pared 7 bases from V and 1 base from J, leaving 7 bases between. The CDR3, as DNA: TGTGCCAGCACCGTCGGGAACACTGAAGCTTTCTTT. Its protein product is CASTVGNTEAFF. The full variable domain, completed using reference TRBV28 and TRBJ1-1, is DVKVTQSSRYLVKRTGEKVFLECVQDMDHENMFWYRQDPGLGLRLIYFSYDVKMKEKGDIPEGYSVSREKKERFSLILESASTNQTSMYLCASTVGNTEAFFGQGTRLTVV.

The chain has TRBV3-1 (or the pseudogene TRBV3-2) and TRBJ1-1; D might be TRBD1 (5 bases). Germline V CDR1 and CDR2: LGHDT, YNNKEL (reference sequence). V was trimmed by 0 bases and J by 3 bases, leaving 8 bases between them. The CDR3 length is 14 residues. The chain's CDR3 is CASSQDVGDTEAFF. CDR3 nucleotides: TGTGCCAGCAGCCAAGACGTAGGGGACACTGAAGCTTTCTTT.

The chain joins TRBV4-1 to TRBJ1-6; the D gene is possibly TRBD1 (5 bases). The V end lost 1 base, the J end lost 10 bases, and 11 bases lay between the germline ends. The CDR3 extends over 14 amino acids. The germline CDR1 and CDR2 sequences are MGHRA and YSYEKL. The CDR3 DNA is TGCGCCAGCAGCCAAGGTCAGGGAGGGTCACCCCTCCACTTT. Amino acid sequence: CASSQGQGGSPLHF.